This TCR beta chain was identified in a study of early T cells in non-severe SARS-CoV-2 infection. There are a few counts of this clonotype. TCRdb itself ran the 5' RACE reads through MiXCR, one entry per CDR3 protein. The top ten clones hold approximately 1.5% of a sample with roughly 20,000 distinct CDR3 sequences, 4% of them seen once. Trimming at V came to 2 bases and at J to 1 base, leaving 8 bases not matched to a gene. This CDR3 is built from 16 residues. CDR1 and CDR2 (germline): DFQATT, SNEGSKA (reference sequence). The clonotype originates from an adult who was a healthcare worker with PCR-confirmed SARS-CoV-2 infection or an uninfected control (not recorded which). This chain connects TRBV20-1 to TRBJ2-3, with TRBD2 identical over 8 bases. The specimen sequenced was whole blood. This chain's CDR3 is CSARPGGPVGTDTQYF. In DNA, the CDR3 is TGCAGTGCTAGACCGGGGGGGCCCGTTGGCACAGATACGCAGTATTTT.